A selection of T cell receptor beta chains follows, all from one sample in a study of radiation and T cells in renal cell carcinoma. Sequencing used immunoSEQ multiplex PCR; TCRdb keeps in-frame clones, though not all of them. Of 140,000 to 150,000 clones detected, 86% appear once; the ten largest clones hold 15% to 20%. The source was blood, collected from a patient whose treatment included radiotherapy and nephrectomy. Receptors originate from a woman between 50 and 59 years old with renal cell carcinoma. Both conserved end residues are part of each CDR3. The D gene is left open where the match is weak. The size entry is marked missing in some rows and otherwise reads once, few, many or a size class.

V: TRBV7-9
size: -
D: TRBD1
J: TRBJ2-7
DNA: TGTGCCAGCAGCTATGGGACAGGGGCCTACGAGCAGTACTTC
CDR3: CASSYGTGAYEQYF

V: TRBV28
size: -
D: TRBD1
J: TRBJ1-4
DNA: TGTGCCAGCAGTTCCCATCGACAGGGGGCGAGGGAAAAACTGTTTTTT
CDR3: CASSSHRQGAREKLFF

V: TRBV6-6
size: once
D: -
J: TRBJ1-5
DNA: TGTGCCAGCAGTCCCGACGGCTTGGGCAATCAGCCCCAGCATTTT
CDR3: CASSPDGLGNQPQHF

V: TRBV19
size: -
D: TRBD1
J: TRBJ1-2
DNA: TGTGCCAGTAGTATGCAGCTGGGGGACAGAGGCTACACCTTC
CDR3: CASSMQLGDRGYTF

V: TRBV4-3
size: -
D: TRBD2
J: TRBJ2-3
DNA: TGCGCCAGCAGCCCGAGGACTAGCGGGGGCACAGATACGCAGTATTTT
CDR3: CASSPRTSGGTDTQYF

V: TRBV18
size: -
D: -
J: TRBJ1-1
DNA: TGTGCCAGCTCACCAAGTACCGGGTCGAACACTGAAGCTTTCTTT
CDR3: CASSPSTGSNTEAFF

V: TRBV7-8
size: -
D: -
J: TRBJ2-4
DNA: TGTGCCAGCAGCCCCGGATGGGGGAAAGCCAAAAACATTCAGTACTTC
CDR3: CASSPGWGKAKNIQYF

V: TRBV9
size: -
D: -
J: TRBJ2-5
DNA: TGTGCCAGCAGCGTAGCCCAGGGGAGGATAGAGACCCAGTACTTC
CDR3: CASSVAQGRIETQYF

V: TRBV5-1
size: -
D: TRBD1
J: TRBJ2-2
DNA: TGCGCCAGCAGCTACTCGGACAGGGGGAACGGGGAGCTGTTTTTT
CDR3: CASSYSDRGNGELFF

V: TRBV4-3
size: -
D: TRBD1
J: TRBJ2-7
DNA: TGCGCCAGCAGCCAAGATCGGGGACAGCCCTCCTACGAGCAGTACTTC
CDR3: CASSQDRGQPSYEQYF

V: TRBV9
size: -
D: TRBD2
J: TRBJ2-1
DNA: TGTGCCAGCAGCGTACCCAGTAGTCTAAGCGGACTAGCGGACAGATCCTACAATGAGCAGTTCTTC
CDR3: CASSVPSSLSGLADRSYNEQFF

V: TRBV2
size: -
D: TRBD2
J: TRBJ2-1
DNA: TGTGCCAGCAGTGATGGAGCGGGGGGCCCCATAGTACAGTTCTTC
CDR3: CASSDGAGGPIVQFF

V: TRBV30
size: -
D: TRBD1
J: TRBJ2-7
DNA: TGTGCCTGGAGGGGAAAACAGGGGAACTCCTACGAGCAGTACTTC
CDR3: CAWRGKQGNSYEQYF

V: TRBV4-1
size: -
D: TRBD2
J: TRBJ2-7
DNA: TGCGCCAGCAGCCCGGCGGGGAGGGATTCCCTACACGAGCAGTACTTC
CDR3: CASSPAGRDSLHEQYF

V: TRBV10-3
size: -
D: TRBD2
J: TRBJ2-1
DNA: TGTGCCACCAACACGGTAACTAGCGGGAGTGGAGATGAGCAGTTCTTC
CDR3: CATNTVTSGSGDEQFF

V: TRBV6-5
size: -
D: -
J: TRBJ2-5
DNA: TGTGCCAGCAGTTACTCGGGGCGAGAGACCCAGTACTTC
CDR3: CASSYSGRETQYF

V: TRBV5-6
size: -
D: -
J: TRBJ2-5
DNA: TGTGCCAGCGGTCCCAGGGACCGGGAGACCCAGTACTTC
CDR3: CASGPRDRETQYF

V: TRBV19
size: -
D: -
J: TRBJ1-5
DNA: TGTGCCAGTAGCCTAAGGGGTGTTGGGAATCAGCCCCAGCATTTT
CDR3: CASSLRGVGNQPQHF

V: TRBV28
size: -
D: TRBD1
J: TRBJ2-7
DNA: TGTGCCAGCAGTCGCTCCGGGACAGGGATTCGCGAGCAGTACTTC
CDR3: CASSRSGTGIREQYF

V: TRBV19
size: -
D: -
J: TRBJ1-5
DNA: TGTGCCAGTAGTATAATGGACAGTTATAGCAATCAGCCCCAGCATTTT
CDR3: CASSIMDSYSNQPQHF

V: TRBV6-1
size: once
D: TRBD1
J: TRBJ2-7
DNA: TGTGCCAGCAGGGGACCGGGACAGGGTCCGGGCGAGCAGTACTTC
CDR3: CASRGPGQGPGEQYF

V: TRBV7-2
size: -
D: TRBD2
J: TRBJ2-7
DNA: TGTGCCAGCAGCTTAGCGAGCGGGAGCTCCTACGAGCAGTACTTC
CDR3: CASSLASGSSYEQYF

V: TRBV9
size: -
D: -
J: TRBJ2-5
DNA: TGTGCCAGCAGCGAGGGGGGTGGAGAGACCCAGTACTTC
CDR3: CASSEGGGETQYF

V: TRBV6-5
size: -
D: TRBD1
J: TRBJ1-1
DNA: TGTGCCAGCAGTGCTACCGGGACAGCGAACACTGAAGCTTTCTTT
CDR3: CASSATGTANTEAFF

V: TRBV28
size: once
D: -
J: TRBJ1-2
DNA: TGTGCCAGCAGTTCCAAAGGACTCACAGGACCCTATGGCTACACCTTC
CDR3: CASSSKGLTGPYGYTF

V: TRBV5-1
size: -
D: -
J: TRBJ1-1
DNA: TGCGCCAGCAGCTTGAACGGCCAGAACACTGAAGCTTTCTTT
CDR3: CASSLNGQNTEAFF

V: TRBV7-2
size: -
D: -
J: TRBJ2-7
DNA: TGTGCCAGCAGCAAACAATACGAGCAGTACTTC
CDR3: CASSKQYEQYF

V: TRBV28
size: -
D: TRBD1
J: TRBJ2-5
DNA: TGTGCCAGCAGTTTAGACAGGGTGGGAGAGACCCAGTACTTC
CDR3: CASSLDRVGETQYF

V: TRBV7-9
size: once
D: TRBD1
J: TRBJ2-7
DNA: TGTGCCAGCAGCTGGACAGGGGAAAGGCCCGAGCAGTACTTC
CDR3: CASSWTGERPEQYF

V: TRBV30
size: -
D: -
J: TRBJ1-1
DNA: TGTGCCTGGAGTGGAGTCACTGAAGCTTTCTTT
CDR3: CAWSGVTEAFF

V: TRBV12-2
size: -
D: -
J: TRBJ2-7
DNA: TGTGCAAGTCGCCCAAACTGTACTAGCGGGAGCTCCCCGGGGTCGTCTTACGAGCAGTACTTC
CDR3: CASRPNCTSGSSPGSSYEQYF

V: TRBV7-2
size: once
D: TRBD2
J: TRBJ2-7
DNA: TGTGCCAGCAGCTTAGGGCTAGCGGGGCCTGGCTACGAGCAGTACTTC
CDR3: CASSLGLAGPGYEQYF

V: TRBV5-6
size: -
D: TRBD2
J: TRBJ2-5
DNA: TGTGCCAGCAGCTTAGGAACTAGCGGCTCGCAAGAGACCCAGTACTTC
CDR3: CASSLGTSGSQETQYF

V: TRBV14
size: -
D: -
J: TRBJ2-2
DNA: TGTGCCAGCAGCCAATTTAGGGAAACCGGGGAGCTGTTTTTT
CDR3: CASSQFRETGELFF

V: TRBV5-1
size: -
D: TRBD1
J: TRBJ2-1
DNA: TGCGCCAGCAGCTTATCGGCAGGGGGCTATGATGAGCAGTTCTTC
CDR3: CASSLSAGGYDEQFF

V: TRBV19
size: once
D: -
J: TRBJ2-7
DNA: TGTGCCAGTAGTCCACGTCCTAGGGACCCCCGGGAGTCCCACGAGCAGTACTTC
CDR3: CASSPRPRDPRESHEQYF

V: TRBV19
size: -
D: -
J: TRBJ2-1
DNA: TGTGCCAGTAGGACTATGTCGGGGGCTTCCTACAATGAGCAGTTCTTC
CDR3: CASRTMSGASYNEQFF

V: TRBV19
size: -
D: -
J: TRBJ2-3
DNA: TGTGCCAGTAGTATTTACAGGGAAACTAGCACAGATACGCAGTATTTT
CDR3: CASSIYRETSTDTQYF

V: TRBV7-9
size: -
D: -
J: TRBJ1-3
DNA: TGTGCCAGCAGCTTATCGACTTGGGGGTCTGGAAACACCATATATTTT
CDR3: CASSLSTWGSGNTIYF

V: TRBV5-1
size: -
D: -
J: TRBJ2-5
DNA: TGCGCCAGCAGCCCCCTCTCCGGCCGACAAGAGACCCAGTACTTC
CDR3: CASSPLSGRQETQYF

V: TRBV15
size: -
D: -
J: TRBJ1-2
DNA: TGTGCCACCAGCAGTCATTTGGGAGGGGACCGCTATGGCTACACCTTC
CDR3: CATSSHLGGDRYGYTF

V: TRBV5-1
size: once
D: TRBD2
J: TRBJ2-7
DNA: TGCGCCAGCAGCTTGAGTTTGGGTAGCGGGGGATACGAGCAGTACTTC
CDR3: CASSLSLGSGGYEQYF

V: TRBV7-2
size: -
D: -
J: TRBJ2-3
DNA: TGTGCCAGCAGCCCCAGTAGGGCAACTAGCACAGATACGCAGTATTTT
CDR3: CASSPSRATSTDTQYF

V: TRBV5-4
size: -
D: -
J: TRBJ1-1
DNA: TGTGCCAGCAGCTTGGTTGGGGGGCTTGAAGCTTTCTTT
CDR3: CASSLVGGLEAFF

V: TRBV18
size: -
D: TRBD1
J: TRBJ1-1
DNA: TGTGCCAGCTCACCACGGGGACAGGGGGTGGCGGCTTTCTTT
CDR3: CASSPRGQGVAAFF

V: TRBV7-3
size: -
D: -
J: TRBJ2-7
DNA: TGTGCCAGCAGCTTAGGAGCGGTGGGGGCCTACGAGCAGTACTTC
CDR3: CASSLGAVGAYEQYF